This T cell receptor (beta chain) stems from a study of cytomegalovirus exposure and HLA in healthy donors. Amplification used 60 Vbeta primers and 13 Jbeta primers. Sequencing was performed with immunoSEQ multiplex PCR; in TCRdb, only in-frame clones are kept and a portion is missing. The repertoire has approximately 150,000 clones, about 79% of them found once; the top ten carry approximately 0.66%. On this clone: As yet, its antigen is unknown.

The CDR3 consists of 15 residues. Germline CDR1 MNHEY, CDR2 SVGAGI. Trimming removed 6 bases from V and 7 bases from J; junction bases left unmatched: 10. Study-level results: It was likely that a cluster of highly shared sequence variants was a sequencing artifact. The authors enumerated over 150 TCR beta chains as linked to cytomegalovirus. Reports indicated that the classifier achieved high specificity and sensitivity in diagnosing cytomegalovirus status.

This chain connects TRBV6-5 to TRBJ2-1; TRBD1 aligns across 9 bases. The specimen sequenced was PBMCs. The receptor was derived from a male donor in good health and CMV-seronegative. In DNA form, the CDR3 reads TGTGCCAGCAGCCCTGGGACAGGGAGACATAATGAGCAGTTCTTC. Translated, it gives CASSPGTGRHNEQFF.